Listed here are 12 T cell receptor beta chains from one sample, sequenced in a study of neurological immune-mediated disorders. TCRdb re-called the 5' RACE reads with MiXCR, one entry per CDR3 protein. The data contain tens of thousands of distinct CDR3 sequences, almost 4% of them singletons. What was sequenced was PBMCs. These TCRs come from a man younger than 45 with multiple sclerosis.

A word on this clonotype: This may be a read error, as it is one base from a much larger clone. As the CDR3 is not closed by the conserved phenylalanine or tryptophan, this likely results from a read error. The chain links TRBV20-1 to TRBJ2-7; D may correspond to TRBD1 or TRBD2 (5 bases each). V gave up 0 bases and J gave up 2 bases, with 14 bases separating them. Germline CDR1 DFQATT, CDR2 SNEGSKA (reference sequence). This CDR3 has 15 residues. Here the CDR3 DNA reads TGCAGTGCTAGAGATGTACGGGACGCAGCCTACGAGCAGTACTAC. Its protein is CSARDVRDAAYEQYY.

This clonotype was counted ten times or more. V gene TRBV5-6 combines with J gene TRBJ1-5; 11 nucleotides match TRBD1. With V trimmed by 4 bases and J by 6 bases, 6 bases remained unmatched. CDR3 size: 15 residues. From germline, CDR1 is SGHDT and CDR2 YYEEEE. The CDR3 spells CASSGGQGVGQPQHF. For the CDR3, the DNA is TGTGCCAGCAGCGGGGGACAGGGGGTAGGTCAGCCCCAGCATTTT.

This clonotype was observed many times. The chain couples TRBV9 to TRBJ2-1; TRBD1 matches 9 bases. The V gene end was trimmed by 4 bases and the J gene end by 9 bases; junction bases not matched to a gene: 14. This CDR3 comprises 16 residues. The germline V gene has CDR1 SGDLS and CDR2 YYNGEE. CDR3: CASSPRPGQGYSEQFF. The CDR3 DNA is TGTGCCAGCAGCCCGCGACCGGGACAGGGATATAGTGAGCAGTTCTTC.

This clonotype occurred many times. The rearrangement links TRBV20-1 to TRBJ1-2; D is ambiguous. The CDR3 totals 14 residues. V was clipped by 6 bases and J by 7 bases, with 21 bases between them. CDR1 is DFQATT, CDR2 SNEGSKA, per germline (reference sequence). CDR3 region: CSALLRDLPFGYTF. The CDR3 region has the DNA TGCAGTGCCTTACTCCGGGATCTTCCTTTTGGCTACACCTTC.

This clonotype was seen more than once but under ten times. The J gene is TRBJ1-2, the V gene TRBV7-8, with D maybe TRBD1 (6 bases). V was pared by 6 bases and J by 7 bases, with 24 bases between. The CDR3 length is 16 residues. The germline CDR1 and CDR2 sequences are SGHVS and FQNEAQ. CDR3 DNA: TGTGCCAGCAGTATCACCCCACTCCCGGGGGCGCCTGGCTACACCTTC. Translation: CASSITPLPGAPGYTF. The full variable domain, rest sourced from reference TRBV7-8 and TRBJ1-2, is GAGVSQSPRYKVAKRGQDVALRCDPISGHVSLFWYQQALGQGPEFLTYFQNEAQLDKSGLPSDRFFAERPEGSVSTLKIQRTQQEDSAVYLCASSITPLPGAPGYTFGSGTRLTVV.

This clonotype showed up many times. The gene calls are TRBV15 and TRBJ1-1, with TRBD1 as a possible D gene (5 bases). The CDR3 length is 15 residues. The germline CDR1 and CDR2 sequences are LNHNV and YYDKDF (reference sequence). V was clipped by 0 bases and J by 8 bases, with 16 bases between them. CDR3 amino acids: CATSRDLGGGREAFF. The CDR3, as DNA: TGTGCCACCAGCAGAGATCTTGGGGGTGGGAGAGAAGCTTTCTTT.

The chain is built from TRBV7-9 and TRBJ2-3; the D gene is possibly TRBD1 (6 bases). V was cut by 2 bases and J by 3 bases, with 15 bases left in between. The CDR3 length is 16 residues. Germline V gene lookup returns CDR1 SEHNR and CDR2 FQNEAQ (reference sequence). The CDR3 coding sequence is TGTGCCAGCAGCTTACTCTCTCCAGGGGCGACAGATACGCAGTATTTT. Residues: CASSLLSPGATDTQYF.

This clonotype was counted ten times or more. This chain connects TRBV28 to TRBJ2-3; D ambiguous. From germline, CDR1 is MDHEN and CDR2 SYDVKM. V was shortened by 3 bases and J by 5 bases, with 12 bases between the two germline ends. This CDR3 comprises 14 residues. CDR3 protein: CASSFPRAGDTQYF. CDR3 DNA sequence: TGTGCCAGCAGTTTTCCCCGGGCTGGAGATACGCAGTATTTT.

This clonotype was picked up many times. The chain has TRBV9 and TRBJ1-1; D is unresolved. CDR3 size: 14 residues. Germline V lookup: CDR1 SGDLS, CDR2 YYNGEE. V dropped 0 bases and J dropped 1 base, with 7 bases sitting between them. In DNA form, the CDR3 reads TGTGCCAGCAGCGTAGTGAAGCAGAACACTGAAGCTTTCTTT. As protein: CASSVVKQNTEAFF.

The J gene is TRBJ2-5, the V gene TRBV20-1; possibly TRBD1 for D (6 bases). This CDR3 has 14 amino acids. The ends were cut back, 1 base at V and 4 bases at J, with 13 bases in the middle. Germline loops: CDR1 DFQATT, CDR2 SNEGSKA (reference sequence). The CDR3 loop is CSARVTGLGETQYF. The DNA for the CDR3 is TGCAGTGCTAGAGTAACAGGGTTGGGAGAGACCCAGTACTTC.

The genes are TRBV12-3 or TRBV12-4 and TRBJ2-4; 11 bases line up with TRBD1. The CDR3 has 16 residues. After removal of 5 bases from V and 5 bases from J, the junction contained 8 bases not matched to a gene. In nucleotides, the CDR3 is TGTGCCAGCAGTCCCTCGCCGGGACAGGGGGAAAACATTCAGTACTTC. Residues: CASSPSPGQGENIQYF.

This clonotype was detected ten times or more. This rearrangement joins TRBV5-1 to TRBJ1-1; D perhaps matches TRBD1 (6 bases). Germline V gene lookup returns CDR1 SGHRS and CDR2 YFSETQ. This CDR3 spans 14 amino acids. The V end was cut by 4 bases, the J end by 4 bases, with 14 bases between. In nucleotides, the CDR3 is TGCGCCAGCAGCATACAGGGATGGGGCACTGAAGCTTTCTTT. It translates to CASSIQGWGTEAFF.